This T cell receptor beta chain emerged from a study of vaccination and CD4 T cells after COVID-19. Turning to the study itself: Overlapping spike pools from SARS-CoV-2 and HCoV-NL63, HCoV-OC43 and HCoV-229E served as culture stimuli. Study results and limitations: Within the convalescent patients, a median approximately 87% of the SARS-CoV-2-reactive clones were ones that appeared only post-vaccination.

Oncomine TCR Beta short-read sequencing was applied to DNA from cultured CD4+ T cells. Via MiXCR, TCRdb re-called the PCR reads, giving one row per CDR3 protein. Of 20,000 to 30,000 distinct CDR3 sequences in the sample, 49% were seen once. V shed 0 bases and J shed 7 bases, with 14 bases lying between them. The germline gives CDR1 SGHTA, CDR2 FQGNSA. The CDR3 covers 15 residues. Treatment noted: roughly 10-day PBMC culture with coronavirus spike peptide pools or control peptides (ViraFEST assay). Following culture for around 10 days, CD4+ T cells were isolated by negative selection. Note on this clonotype: Its specificity is not known.

This clonotype was obtained from a human donor who had recovered from COVID-19. Sample: CD4+ T cells from blood, cultured in vitro. The chain employs TRBV7-2 and TRBJ2-3, with a possible D match to TRBD2 (6 bases). CDR3 amino acids: CASSLAGGETNTQYF. CDR3 DNA sequence: TGTGCCAGCAGCTTAGCGGGAGGTGAAACTAATACGCAGTATTTT. Supplemented by reference TRBV7-2 and TRBJ2-3, the full variable domain reads GAGVSQSPSNKVTEKGKDVELRCDPISGHTALYWYRQSLGQGLEFLIYFQGNSAPDKSGLPSDRFSAERTGGSVSTLTIQRTQQEDSAVYLCASSLAGGETNTQYFGPGTRLTVL.